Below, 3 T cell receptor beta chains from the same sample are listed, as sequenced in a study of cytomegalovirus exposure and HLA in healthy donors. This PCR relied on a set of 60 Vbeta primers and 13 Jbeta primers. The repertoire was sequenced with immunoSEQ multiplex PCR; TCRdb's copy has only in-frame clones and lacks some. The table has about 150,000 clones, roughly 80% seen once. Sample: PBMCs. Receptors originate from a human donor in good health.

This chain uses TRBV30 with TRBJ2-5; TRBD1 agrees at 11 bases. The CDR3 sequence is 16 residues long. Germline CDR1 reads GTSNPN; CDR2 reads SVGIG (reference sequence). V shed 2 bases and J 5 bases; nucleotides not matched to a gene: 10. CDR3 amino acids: CAWSPSDRGRFETQYF. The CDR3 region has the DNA TGTGCCTGGAGTCCCTCGGACAGGGGGCGGTTCGAGACCCAGTACTTC.

The CDR3 DNA reads as TGCGCCAGCAGCCCTACGGGACAGCCCTATGGCTACACCTTC. Translating it yields CASSPTGQPYGYTF. The chain is built from TRBV4-1 and TRBJ1-2; 7 positions match TRBD1. The CDR3 covers 14 residues. Germline V gene sequence: CDR1 MGHRA, CDR2 YSYEKL. V shed 4 bases and J 4 bases; nucleotides not matched to a gene: 6.

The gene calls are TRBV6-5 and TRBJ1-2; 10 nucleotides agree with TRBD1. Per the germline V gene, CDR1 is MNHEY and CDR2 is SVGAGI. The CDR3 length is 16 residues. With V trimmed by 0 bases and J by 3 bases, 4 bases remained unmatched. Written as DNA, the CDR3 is TGTGCCAGCAGTTACTCCCGACAGGGGGCTCACTATGGCTACACCTTC. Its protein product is CASSYSRQGAHYGYTF.